Listed below are T cell receptor beta chains from one sample, sequenced in a study of T-cell memory formation after mild COVID-19. Via MiXCR, TCRdb re-called the 5' RACE reads, giving one row per CDR3 protein. This sample yields over 120,000 distinct CDR3 sequences, of which 25% are seen a single time; roughly a quarter belongs to the top ten. Sequencing input: PBMCs or a T cell subset sorted from them (not recorded which). Source of these receptors: an adult woman who had mild COVID-19 (a few samples of this study predate the infection). Cell type and time point are not known. The CDR3 runs from the conserved cysteine through the conserved F or W. D genes are given only for firm matches. Clone size is given for some rows only: seen once, a few or many times, or a class if the clone is expanded.

TRBD1,NA,TRBV7-2,TRBJ2-7,TGTGCCAGCAGCTACGGACAGGGGGCCTACTACGAGCAGTACTTC,CASSYGQGAYYEQYF
NA,NA,TRBV5-1,TRBJ2-7,TGCGCCAGCAGCCCTCGGGACATCTCCTACGAGCAGTACTTC,CASSPRDISYEQYF
TRBD2,NA,TRBV5-1,TRBJ2-1,TGCGCCAGCAGCTTCCAAACTCCTCTAGCGGGAGGGGAGCAGTTCTTC,CASSFQTPLAGGEQFF
NA,NA,TRBV30,TRBJ2-7,TGTGCCTGGAGTGAGGGGCCAAACGAGCAGTACTTC,CAWSEGPNEQYF
TRBD2,few,TRBV5-1,TRBJ2-5,TGCGCCAGCAGCGACCCTAGCGGGGGAGTTGAGACCCAGTACTTC,CASSDPSGGVETQYF
NA,NA,TRBV29-1,TRBJ1-2,TGCAGCGTTGATGGTGGCTATGGCTACACCTTC,CSVDGGYGYTF
NA,NA,TRBV30,TRBJ1-2,TGTGCCGGAGACAGGATCTATGGCTACACCTTC,CAGDRIYGYTF
NA,NA,TRBV7-9,TRBJ2-5,TGTGCCAGCAGCTTAGTCACTAGCTTGGGCCAAGAGACCCAGTACTTC,CASSLVTSLGQETQYF
NA,NA,TRBV20-1,TRBJ1-3,TGCAGTGCTAGGATGAACGGGGGGGTTTCCGGACCCACTGGAAACACCATATATTTT,CSARMNGGVSGPTGNTIYF
TRBD1,few,TRBV27,TRBJ2-7,TGTGCCAGCAGCAGTGGGGACAGCGGCTACGAGCAGTACTTC,CASSSGDSGYEQYF
NA,NA,TRBV19,TRBJ1-1,TGTGCCAGTAGTATCGACAAGAACACTGAAGCTTTCTTT,CASSIDKNTEAFF
NA,NA,TRBV5-4,TRBJ2-2,TGTGCCAGCAGGTTGATAGGTGGCACCGGGGAGCTGTTTTTT,CASRLIGGTGELFF
TRBD2,NA,TRBV7-3,TRBJ2-5,TGTGCCAGCAGCCTGGGACTAGCGGGAGTGAGAGAGACCCAGTACTTC,CASSLGLAGVRETQYF
NA,NA,TRBV4-1,TRBJ2-7,TGCGCCAGCAGCCAAGAAGAAGACCGCACCTACGAGCAGTACTTC,CASSQEEDRTYEQYF
TRBD1,NA,TRBV10-3,TRBJ2-5,TGTGCCATCAGTGAGGGGACAGTACAAGAGACCCAGTACTTC,CAISEGTVQETQYF
NA,NA,TRBV9,TRBJ2-1,TGTGCCAGCAGCGTAGGAACCACCTCCTACAATGAGCAGTTCTTC,CASSVGTTSYNEQFF
TRBD2,NA,TRBV7-9,TRBJ2-1,TGTGCCAGCAGCTTGACTAGCGGGCTCCGTGAGCAGTTCTTC,CASSLTSGLREQFF
NA,NA,TRBV2,TRBJ2-1,TGTGCCAGCGTAACAGGACCGCTCTACAATGAGCAGTTCTTC,CASVTGPLYNEQFF
NA,NA,TRBV3-1,TRBJ1-2,TGTGCCAGCAGCCCCCCCTCAGGGCGGGCGGGTGGCTACACCTTC,CASSPPSGRAGGYTF
TRBD1,few,TRBV4-3,TRBJ2-7,TGCGCCAGCAGCCAAGATTTGGGGACAGGGGCCAACGAGCAGTACTTC,CASSQDLGTGANEQYF
TRBD1,few,TRBV5-1,TRBJ2-4,TGCGCCAGCAGCACCGACAGGGGGAACATTCAGTACTTC,CASSTDRGNIQYF
NA,NA,TRBV7-2,TRBJ1-2,TGTGCCAGCAGTTATACAGGAGATCTAGGCTACACCTTC,CASSYTGDLGYTF
NA,NA,TRBV7-9,TRBJ2-5,TGTGCCAGCAGCTCGCAAAGGGGGCAAGAGACCCAGTACTTC,CASSSQRGQETQYF
TRBD1,few,TRBV7-9,TRBJ2-7,TGTGCCAGCAGCACAACACAGGGGCTTGACAGCTCCTACGAGCAGTACTTC,CASSTTQGLDSSYEQYF
NA,NA,TRBV4-1,TRBJ1-6,TGCGCCAGCAGCCTCGGGTCGGGGGGTTCACCCCTCCACTTT,CASSLGSGGSPLHF
TRBD1,few,TRBV3-1,TRBJ2-3,TGTGCCAGCAGCCATACCGGGACAGGGTCAGATACGCAGTATTTT,CASSHTGTGSDTQYF